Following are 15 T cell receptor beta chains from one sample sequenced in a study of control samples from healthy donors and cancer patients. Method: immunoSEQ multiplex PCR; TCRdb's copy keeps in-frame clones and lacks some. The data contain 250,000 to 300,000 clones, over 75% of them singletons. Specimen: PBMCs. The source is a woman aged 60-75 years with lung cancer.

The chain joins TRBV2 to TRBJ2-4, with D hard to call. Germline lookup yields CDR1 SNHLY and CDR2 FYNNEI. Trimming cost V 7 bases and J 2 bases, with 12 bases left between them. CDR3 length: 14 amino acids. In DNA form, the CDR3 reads TGTGCCAGCAAGTTGGACGTTACCAAAAACATTCAGTACTTC. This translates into CASKLDVTKNIQYF.

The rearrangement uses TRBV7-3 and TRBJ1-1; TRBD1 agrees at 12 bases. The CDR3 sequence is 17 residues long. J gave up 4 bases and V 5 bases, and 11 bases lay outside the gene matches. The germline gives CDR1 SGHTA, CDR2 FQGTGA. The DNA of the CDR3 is TGTGCCAGCAGCCTCCGGGGACAGGGGGCGATGGTCACTGAAGCTTTCTTT. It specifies CASSLRGQGAMVTEAFF.

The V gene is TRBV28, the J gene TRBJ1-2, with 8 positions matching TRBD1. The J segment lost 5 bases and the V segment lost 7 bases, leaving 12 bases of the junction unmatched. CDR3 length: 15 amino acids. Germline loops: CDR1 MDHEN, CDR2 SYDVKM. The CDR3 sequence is CASTPAIGQGYGYTF. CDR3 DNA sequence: TGTGCCAGCACCCCAGCTATTGGACAGGGTTATGGCTACACCTTC.

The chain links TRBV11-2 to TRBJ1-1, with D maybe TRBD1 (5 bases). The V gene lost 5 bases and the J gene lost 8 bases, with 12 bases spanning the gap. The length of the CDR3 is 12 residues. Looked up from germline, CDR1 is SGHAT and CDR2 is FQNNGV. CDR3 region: CASSREQVEAFF. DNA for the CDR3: TGTGCCAGCAGCAGAGAACAGGTCGAAGCTTTCTTT. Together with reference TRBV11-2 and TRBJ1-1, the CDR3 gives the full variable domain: EAGVAQSPRYKIIEKRQSVAFWCNPISGHATLYWYQQILGQGPKLLIQFQNNGVVDDSQLPKDRFSAERLKGVDSTLKIQPAKLEDSAVYLCASSREQVEAFFGQGTRLTVV.

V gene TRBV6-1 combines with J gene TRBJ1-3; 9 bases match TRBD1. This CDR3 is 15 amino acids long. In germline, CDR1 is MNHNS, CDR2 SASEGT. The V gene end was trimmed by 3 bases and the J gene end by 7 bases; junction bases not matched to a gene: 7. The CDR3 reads CASSDPGQGRNTIYF. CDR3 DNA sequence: TGTGCCAGCAGTGACCCGGGACAGGGAAGGAACACCATATATTTT.

The CDR3, as DNA: TGTGCCAGCAGTACCGGGCGAAATCAGCCCCAGCATTTT. As protein: CASSTGRNQPQHF. The chain combines TRBV5-6 with TRBJ1-5; the D is unclear. Germline CDR1 SGHDT, CDR2 YYEEEE. The CDR3 runs 13 residues. V was shortened by 5 bases and J by 4 bases, with 10 bases between the two germline ends.

CDR3 coding DNA: TGTGCCAGCAGCCTGACGGGAAACTATGGCTACACCTTC. Translated: CASSLTGNYGYTF. The gene calls are TRBV27 and TRBJ1-2; no clear D gene. The CDR3 contains 13 residues. With 6 bases removed from V and 2 bases from J, the gap between germline ends came to 10 bases. Germline-derived CDR1 and CDR2 are MNHEY and SMNVEV (reference sequence).

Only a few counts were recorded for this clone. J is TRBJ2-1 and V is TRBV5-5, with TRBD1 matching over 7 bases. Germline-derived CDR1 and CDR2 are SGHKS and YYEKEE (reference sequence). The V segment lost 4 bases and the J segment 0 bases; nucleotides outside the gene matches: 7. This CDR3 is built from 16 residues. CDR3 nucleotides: TGTGCCAGCAGCCGGGGACAGTCGAGCTCCTACAATGAGCAGTTCTTC. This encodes CASSRGQSSSYNEQFF.

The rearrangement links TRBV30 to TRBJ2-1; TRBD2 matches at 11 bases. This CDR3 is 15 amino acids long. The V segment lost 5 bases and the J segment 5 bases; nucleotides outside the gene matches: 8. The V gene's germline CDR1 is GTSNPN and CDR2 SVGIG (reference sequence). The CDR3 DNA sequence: TGTGCCTGGGCCAAGGGACTAGCGGAGGACAATGAGCAGTTCTTC. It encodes CAWAKGLAEDNEQFF.

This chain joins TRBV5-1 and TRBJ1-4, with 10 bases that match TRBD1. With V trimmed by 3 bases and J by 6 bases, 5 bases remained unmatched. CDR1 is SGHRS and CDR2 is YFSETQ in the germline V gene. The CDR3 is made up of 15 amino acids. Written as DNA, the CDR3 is TGCGCCAGCAGCTCCTCCGGGACAGGGGATGAAAAACTGTTTTTT. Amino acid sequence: CASSSSGTGDEKLFF.

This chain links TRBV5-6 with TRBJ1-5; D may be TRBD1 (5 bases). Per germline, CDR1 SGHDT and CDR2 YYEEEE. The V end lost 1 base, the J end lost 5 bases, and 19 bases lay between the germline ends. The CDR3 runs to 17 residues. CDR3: CASSLLGQGGNYQPQHF. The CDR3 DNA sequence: TGTGCCAGCAGCTTGCTTGGGCAGGGAGGGAATTATCAGCCCCAGCATTTT. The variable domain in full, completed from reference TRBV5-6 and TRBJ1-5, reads DAGVTQSPTHLIKTRGQQVTLRCSPKSGHDTVSWYQQALGQGPQFIFQYYEEEERQRGNFPDRFSGHQFPNYSSELNVNALLLGDSALYLCASSLLGQGGNYQPQHFGDGTRLSIL.

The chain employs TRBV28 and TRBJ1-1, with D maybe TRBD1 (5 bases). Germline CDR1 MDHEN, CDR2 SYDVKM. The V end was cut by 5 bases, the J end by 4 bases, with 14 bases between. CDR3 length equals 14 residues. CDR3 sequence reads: CASSTPRRGTEAFF. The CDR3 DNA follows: TGTGCCAGCAGTACCCCCCGAAGGGGCACTGAAGCTTTCTTT. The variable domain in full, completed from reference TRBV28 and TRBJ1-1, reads DVKVTQSSRYLVKRTGEKVFLECVQDMDHENMFWYRQDPGLGLRLIYFSYDVKMKEKGDIPEGYSVSREKKERFSLILESASTNQTSMYLCASSTPRRGTEAFFGQGTRLTVV.

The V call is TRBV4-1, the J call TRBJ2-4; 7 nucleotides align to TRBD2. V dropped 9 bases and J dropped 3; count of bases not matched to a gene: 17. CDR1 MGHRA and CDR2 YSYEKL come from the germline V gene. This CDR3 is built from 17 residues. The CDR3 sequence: CARENVEPGTNKNIQYF. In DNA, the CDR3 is TGCGCCAGGGAGAACGTAGAGCCGGGGACTAACAAAAACATTCAGTACTTC.

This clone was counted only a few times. The CDR3 sequence: CASSRLAGADGFEQYF. The CDR3 DNA follows: TGTGCCAGCAGCCGACTAGCGGGAGCGGACGGTTTCGAGCAGTACTTC. The chain links TRBV3-1 (or the pseudogene TRBV3-2) to TRBJ2-7; 12 positions match TRBD2. Germline V gives CDR1 LGHDT, CDR2 YNNKEL (reference sequence). The CDR3 covers 16 residues. Trimming removed 4 bases from V and 6 bases from J; junction bases left unmatched: 10.

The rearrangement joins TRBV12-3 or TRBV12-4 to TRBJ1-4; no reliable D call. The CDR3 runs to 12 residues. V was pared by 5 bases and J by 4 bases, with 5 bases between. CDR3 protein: CASSPNNEKLFF. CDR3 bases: TGTGCCAGCAGTCCTAATAATGAAAAACTGTTTTTT.